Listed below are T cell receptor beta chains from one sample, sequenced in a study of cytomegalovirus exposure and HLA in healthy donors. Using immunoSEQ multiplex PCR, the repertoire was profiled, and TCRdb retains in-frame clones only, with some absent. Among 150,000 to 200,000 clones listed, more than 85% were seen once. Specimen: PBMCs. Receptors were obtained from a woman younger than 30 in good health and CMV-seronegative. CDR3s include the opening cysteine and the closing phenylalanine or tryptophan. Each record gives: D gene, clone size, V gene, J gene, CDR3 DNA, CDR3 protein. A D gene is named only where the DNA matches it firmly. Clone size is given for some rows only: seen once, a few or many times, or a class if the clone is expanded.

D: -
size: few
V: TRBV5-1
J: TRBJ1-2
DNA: TGCGCCAGCAGCTTGGGCAGCTATGGCTACACCTTC
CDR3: CASSLGSYGYTF

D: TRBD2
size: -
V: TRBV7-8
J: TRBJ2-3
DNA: TGTGCCAGCAGCTGGAACCCGGGACTACAGACAGATACGCAGTATTTT
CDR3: CASSWNPGLQTDTQYF

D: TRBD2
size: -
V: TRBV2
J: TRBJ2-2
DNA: TGTGCCAGCACTTCGGAGGGGACTAGCAGCTACGCGAACACCGGGGAGCTGTTTTTT
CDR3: CASTSEGTSSYANTGELFF

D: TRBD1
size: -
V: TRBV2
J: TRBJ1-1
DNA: TGTGCCAGCAGAGCTGGGACAGGACTAAAGGAGGGCACTGAAGCTTTCTTT
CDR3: CASRAGTGLKEGTEAFF

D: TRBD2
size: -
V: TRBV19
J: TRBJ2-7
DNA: TGTGCCAGTAGTATTAGCCTGGGGGGGACCTACGAGCAGTACTTC
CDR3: CASSISLGGTYEQYF

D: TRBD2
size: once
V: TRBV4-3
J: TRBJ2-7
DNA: TGCGCCAGCAGCCGGGTGGGGGACGGGAGGGGCGAGCAGTACTTC
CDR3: CASSRVGDGRGEQYF

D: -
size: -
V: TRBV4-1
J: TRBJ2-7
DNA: TGCGCCAGCAGCCAAGGGGCCAGCTCCTACGAGCAGTACTTC
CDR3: CASSQGASSYEQYF

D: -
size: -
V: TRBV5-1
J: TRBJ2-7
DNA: TGCGCCAGCAGCTTGGGGGAGACAGGAACCTACGAGCAGTACTTC
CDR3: CASSLGETGTYEQYF

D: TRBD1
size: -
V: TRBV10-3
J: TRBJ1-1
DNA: TGTGCCATCACCGAGGGTATGGGACAGGGAAATGAAGCTTTCTTT
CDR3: CAITEGMGQGNEAFF

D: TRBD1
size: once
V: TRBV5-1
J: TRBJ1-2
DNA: TGCGCCAGCAGATTCGTAGGGGGCGTCTACTATGGCTACACCTTC
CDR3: CASRFVGGVYYGYTF

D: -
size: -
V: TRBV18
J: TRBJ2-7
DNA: TGTGCCAGCTCACCTACCGGTTCAACTAGCAGCTACGAGCAGTACTTC
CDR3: CASSPTGSTSSYEQYF

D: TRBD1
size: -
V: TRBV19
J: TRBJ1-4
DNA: TGTGCCAGTAGTAAAGGGACAGCGGCAACTAATGAAAAACTGTTTTTT
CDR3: CASSKGTAATNEKLFF

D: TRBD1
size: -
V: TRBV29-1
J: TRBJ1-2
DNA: TGCAGCGTGGGGGGACAGGGAGGGAATGGCTACACCTTC
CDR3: CSVGGQGGNGYTF

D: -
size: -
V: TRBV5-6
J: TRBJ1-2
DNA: TGTGCCAGCAGCTTTCCCCAGGGCGGTGCAGAAGGCTACACCTTC
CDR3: CASSFPQGGAEGYTF

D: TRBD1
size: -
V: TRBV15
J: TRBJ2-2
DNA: TGTGCCACCAGCAGAGGGACAGGGGGGACGGTCGGGGAGCTGTTTTTT
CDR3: CATSRGTGGTVGELFF

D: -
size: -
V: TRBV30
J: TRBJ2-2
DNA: TGTGCCTGGAGGGCGGTCGCGAACACCGGGGAGCTGTTTTTT
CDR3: CAWRAVANTGELFF

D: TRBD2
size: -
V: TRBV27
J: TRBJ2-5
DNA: TGTGCCAGCAGTTTAGTGGCTAGCGGGGAGACCCAGTACTTC
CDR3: CASSLVASGETQYF

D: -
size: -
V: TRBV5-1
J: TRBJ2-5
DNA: TGCGCCAGCAGGTTAGACAGTACCGAAGAGACCCAGTACTTC
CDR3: CASRLDSTEETQYF

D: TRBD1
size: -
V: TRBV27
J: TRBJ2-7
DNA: TGTGCCAGCAGTCTACAGGGGGCTTCGGTCCCCGAGCAGTACTTC
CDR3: CASSLQGASVPEQYF

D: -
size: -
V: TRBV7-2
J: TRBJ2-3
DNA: TGTGCCAGCAGCTTAAGCGGTAGCATCCCCACCGATACGCAGTATTTT
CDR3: CASSLSGSIPTDTQYF

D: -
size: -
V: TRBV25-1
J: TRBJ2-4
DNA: TGTGCCAGCAGTGAGGGCCTCGCCAAAAACATTCAGTACTTC
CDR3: CASSEGLAKNIQYF

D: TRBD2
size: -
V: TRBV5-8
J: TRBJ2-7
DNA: TGTGCCAGCAGCCTAGGGAGCGGGGGGAGGTACGAGCAGTACTTC
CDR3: CASSLGSGGRYEQYF

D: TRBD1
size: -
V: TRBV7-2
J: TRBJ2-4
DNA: TGTGCCAGCAGCCCACAAGGACAGGTCCAAATGAGGATTCAGTACTTC
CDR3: CASSPQGQVQMRIQYF

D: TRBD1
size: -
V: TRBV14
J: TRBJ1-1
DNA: TGTGCCAGCAGCCGATACAGGGGGCAGAACACTGAAGCTTTCTTT
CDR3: CASSRYRGQNTEAFF

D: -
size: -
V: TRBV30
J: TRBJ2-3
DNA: TGTGCCTGGAGTGTAACTTGGAGCGTTTCCTCAGATACGCAGTATTTT
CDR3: CAWSVTWSVSSDTQYF

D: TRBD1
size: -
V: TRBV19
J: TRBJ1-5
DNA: TGTGCCAGTAATCTACAACAGGGGAGAGGTAATCAGCCCCAGCATTTT
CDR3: CASNLQQGRGNQPQHF

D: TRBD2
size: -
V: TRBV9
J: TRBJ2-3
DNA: TGTGCCAGCAGCGTAGGCGGGAGAGACACAGATACGCAGTATTTT
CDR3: CASSVGGRDTDTQYF

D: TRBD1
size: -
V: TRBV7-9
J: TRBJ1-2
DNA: TGTGCCAGCAGCTCAGGACAGGGAGCCTATGGCTACACCTTC
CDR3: CASSSGQGAYGYTF

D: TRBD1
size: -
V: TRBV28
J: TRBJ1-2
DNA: TGTGCCAGCAGTTTTAGGGGACAGGGGTTGAGAGGCTACACCTTC
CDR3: CASSFRGQGLRGYTF

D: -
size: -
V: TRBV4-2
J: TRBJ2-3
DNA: TGTGCCAGCAGCCGACGACATGGAGGTGAGACAGATACGCAGTATTTT
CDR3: CASSRRHGGETDTQYF

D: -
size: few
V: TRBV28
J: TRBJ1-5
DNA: TGTGCCAGCAGTTTTAGAACCCAGCCCCAGCATTTT
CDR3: CASSFRTQPQHF

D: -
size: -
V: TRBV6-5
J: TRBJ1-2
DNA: TGTGCCAGCAGTTCCGATGGACAGTATGGCTACACCTTC
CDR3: CASSSDGQYGYTF

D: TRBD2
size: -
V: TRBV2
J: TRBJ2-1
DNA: TGTGCCAGCAGTGAAGGACTAGCGGGAGGGTACAATGAGCAGTTCTTC
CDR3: CASSEGLAGGYNEQFF

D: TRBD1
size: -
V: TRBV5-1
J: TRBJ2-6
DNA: TGCGCCAGCAGCTTGGTAGGACAGGGCCCCTCTGGGGCCAACGTCCTGACTTTC
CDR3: CASSLVGQGPSGANVLTF

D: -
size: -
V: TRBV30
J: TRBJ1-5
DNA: TGTGCCTGGAGTGTGGGGGCTCAGCCCCAGCATTTT
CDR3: CAWSVGAQPQHF

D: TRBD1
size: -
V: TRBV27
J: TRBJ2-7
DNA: TGTGCCAGCAGTTTGGCGAAGACAGGGGTCCACTCCTACGAGCAGTACTTC
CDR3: CASSLAKTGVHSYEQYF

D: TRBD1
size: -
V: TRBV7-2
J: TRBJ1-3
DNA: TGTGCCAGCAGCCGGCAGACAGGGACATTCCCCTCTGGAAACACCATATATTTT
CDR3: CASSRQTGTFPSGNTIYF

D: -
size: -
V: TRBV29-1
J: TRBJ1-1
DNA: TGCAGCGTTGTGGGGCCAGCCAACCCTGAAGCTTTCTTT
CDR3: CSVVGPANPEAFF

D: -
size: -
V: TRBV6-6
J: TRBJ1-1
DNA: TGTGCCAGCACCCTCCGGGAGAACACTGAAGCTTTCTTT
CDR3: CASTLRENTEAFF

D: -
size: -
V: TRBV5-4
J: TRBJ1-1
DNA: TGTGCCACCTCGGCTAGAACTGAAGCTTTCTTT
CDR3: CATSARTEAFF

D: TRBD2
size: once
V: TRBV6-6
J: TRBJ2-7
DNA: TGTGCCAGCAGAGGGACTAGCGGTACCTACGAGCAGTACTTC
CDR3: CASRGTSGTYEQYF

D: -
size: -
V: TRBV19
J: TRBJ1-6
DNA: TGTGCCAGTAGTGAACGAAGAAGGGGGTCACCCCTCCACTTT
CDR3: CASSERRRGSPLHF

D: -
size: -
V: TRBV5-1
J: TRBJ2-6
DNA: TGCGCCAGCAACATTAACTCTGGGGCCAACGTCCTGACTTTC
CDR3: CASNINSGANVLTF

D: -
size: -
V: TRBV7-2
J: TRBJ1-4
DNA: TGTGCCAGCAGCTTAGAAGACAGATGGGAAAAACTGTTTTTT
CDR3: CASSLEDRWEKLFF

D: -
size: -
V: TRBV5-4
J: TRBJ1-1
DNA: TGTGCCAGCAGCTTACAGGGTTCCACTGAAGCTTTCTTT
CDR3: CASSLQGSTEAFF

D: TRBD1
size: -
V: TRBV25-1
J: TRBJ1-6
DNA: TGTGCCAGCGGAAACAGGGGGCTGAATAATTCACCCCTCCACTTT
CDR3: CASGNRGLNNSPLHF

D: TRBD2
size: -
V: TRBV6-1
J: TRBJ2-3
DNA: TGTGCCAGCAGTGAAAGGGCTAGCGGGGGTTTTGCAGATACGCAGTATTTT
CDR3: CASSERASGGFADTQYF

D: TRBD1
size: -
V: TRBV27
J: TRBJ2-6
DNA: TGTGCCAGCAGTTTATCGGAAGGGACAGCGCGCTCTGGGGCCAACGTCCTGACTTTC
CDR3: CASSLSEGTARSGANVLTF

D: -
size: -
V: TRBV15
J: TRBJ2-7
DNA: TGTGCCACCAGCAGAGGGACAGTAAACGAGCAGTACTTC
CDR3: CATSRGTVNEQYF

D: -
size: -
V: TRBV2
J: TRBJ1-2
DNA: TGTGCCAGCAGTGAAAGTGACAGTCATGGCTACACCTTC
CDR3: CASSESDSHGYTF

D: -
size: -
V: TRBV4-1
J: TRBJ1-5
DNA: TGCGCCAGCAGCCAGGACAGTTTAAATCAGCCCCAGCATTTT
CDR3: CASSQDSLNQPQHF

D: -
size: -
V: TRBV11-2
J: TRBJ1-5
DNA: TGTGCCAGCAGCCCTACAGAGATCCAGCCCCAGCATTTT
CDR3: CASSPTEIQPQHF

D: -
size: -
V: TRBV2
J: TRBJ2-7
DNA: TGTGCCAGCAGTCGATTAAGCGGGCGCGAGCAGTACTTC
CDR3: CASSRLSGREQYF

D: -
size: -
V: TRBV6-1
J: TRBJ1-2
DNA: TGTGCCAGCAGTTCGTCCAATCACGGGGACTATGGCTACACCTTC
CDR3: CASSSSNHGDYGYTF

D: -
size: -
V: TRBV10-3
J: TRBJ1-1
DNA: TGTGCCATCAGTGACCCGGGGGGGAACACTGAAGCTTTCTTT
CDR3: CAISDPGGNTEAFF

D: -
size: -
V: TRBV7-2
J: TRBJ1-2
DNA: TGTGCCAGCAGCTTAGTGCGGGGGGAGTATGGCTACACCTTC
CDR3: CASSLVRGEYGYTF

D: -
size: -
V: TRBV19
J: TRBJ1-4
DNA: TGTGCCAGTAGTGCCGCCGGTGAAAAACTGTTTTTT
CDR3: CASSAAGEKLFF

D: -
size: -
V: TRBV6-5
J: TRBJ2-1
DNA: TGTGCCAGCAGGCCCGAGTTCAGGGGGGTGGGTGAGCAGTTCTTC
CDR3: CASRPEFRGVGEQFF